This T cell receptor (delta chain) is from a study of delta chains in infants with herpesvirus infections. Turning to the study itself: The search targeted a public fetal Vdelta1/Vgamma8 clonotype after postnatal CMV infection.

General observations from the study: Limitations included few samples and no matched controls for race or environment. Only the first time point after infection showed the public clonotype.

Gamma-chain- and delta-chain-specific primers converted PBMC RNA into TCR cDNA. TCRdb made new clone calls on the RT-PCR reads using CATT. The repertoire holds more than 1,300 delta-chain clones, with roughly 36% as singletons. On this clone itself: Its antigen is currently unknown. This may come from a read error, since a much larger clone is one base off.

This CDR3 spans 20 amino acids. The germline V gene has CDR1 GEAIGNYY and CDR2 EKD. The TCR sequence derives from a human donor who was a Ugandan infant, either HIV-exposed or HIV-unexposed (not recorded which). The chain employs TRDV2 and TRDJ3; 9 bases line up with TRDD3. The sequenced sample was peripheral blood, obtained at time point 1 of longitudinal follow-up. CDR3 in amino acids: CACDTGWGIRGSWDTRKMFF. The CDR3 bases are TGTGCCTGTGACACTGGCTGGGGGATCCGAGGCTCCTGGGACACCCGAAAGATGTTTTTC.